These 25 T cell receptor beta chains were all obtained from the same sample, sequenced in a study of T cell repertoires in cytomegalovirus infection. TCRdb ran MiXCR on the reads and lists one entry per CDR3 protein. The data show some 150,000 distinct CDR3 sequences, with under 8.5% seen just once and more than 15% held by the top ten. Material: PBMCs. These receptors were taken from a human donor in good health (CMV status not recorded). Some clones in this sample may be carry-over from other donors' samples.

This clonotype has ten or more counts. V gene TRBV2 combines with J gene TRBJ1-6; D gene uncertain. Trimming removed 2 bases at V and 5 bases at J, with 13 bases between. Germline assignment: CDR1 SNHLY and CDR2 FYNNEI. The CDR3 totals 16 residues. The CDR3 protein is CASSEIARDDNSPLHF. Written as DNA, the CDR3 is TGTGCCAGCAGTGAAATCGCGCGCGACGATAATTCACCCCTCCACTTT.

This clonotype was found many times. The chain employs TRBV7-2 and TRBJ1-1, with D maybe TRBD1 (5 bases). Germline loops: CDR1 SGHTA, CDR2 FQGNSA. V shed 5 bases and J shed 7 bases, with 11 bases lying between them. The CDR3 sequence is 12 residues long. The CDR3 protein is CASSQDSYEAFF. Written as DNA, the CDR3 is TGTGCCAGCAGCCAAGACAGCTATGAAGCTTTCTTT.

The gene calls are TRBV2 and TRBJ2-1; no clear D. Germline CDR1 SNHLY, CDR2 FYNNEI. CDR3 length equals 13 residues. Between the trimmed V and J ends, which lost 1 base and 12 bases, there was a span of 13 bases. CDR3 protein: CASSEVFGVGQFF. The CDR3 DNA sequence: TGTGCCAGCAGTGAAGTCTTCGGAGTCGGGCAGTTCTTC.

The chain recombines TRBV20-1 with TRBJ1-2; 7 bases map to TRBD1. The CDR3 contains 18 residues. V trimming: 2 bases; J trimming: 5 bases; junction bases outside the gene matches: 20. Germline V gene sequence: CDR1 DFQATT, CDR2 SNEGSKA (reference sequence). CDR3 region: CSARSGGWSGQVEYGYTF. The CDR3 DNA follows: TGCAGTGCTAGATCAGGGGGATGGAGTGGACAGGTGGAATATGGCTACACCTTC.

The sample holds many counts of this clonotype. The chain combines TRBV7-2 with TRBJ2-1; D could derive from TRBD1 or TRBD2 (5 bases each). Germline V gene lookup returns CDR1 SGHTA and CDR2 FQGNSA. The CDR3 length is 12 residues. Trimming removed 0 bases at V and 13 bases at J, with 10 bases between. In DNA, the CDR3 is TGTGCCAGCAGCTTAGCTTGGGACGACCAGTTCTTC. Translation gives CASSLAWDDQFF.

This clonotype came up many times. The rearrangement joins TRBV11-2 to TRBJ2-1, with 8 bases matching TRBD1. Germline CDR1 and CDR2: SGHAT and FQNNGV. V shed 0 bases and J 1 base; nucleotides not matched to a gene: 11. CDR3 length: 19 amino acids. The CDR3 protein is CASSLDRPTDRASYNEQFF. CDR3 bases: TGTGCCAGCAGCTTAGATCGTCCCACGGACAGGGCGTCCTACAATGAGCAGTTCTTC.

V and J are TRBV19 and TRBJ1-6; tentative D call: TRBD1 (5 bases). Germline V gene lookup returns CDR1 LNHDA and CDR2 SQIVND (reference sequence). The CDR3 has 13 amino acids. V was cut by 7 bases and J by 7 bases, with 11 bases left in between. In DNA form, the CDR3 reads TGTGCCAGTACCGGGGGACGAAATTCACCCCTCCACTTT. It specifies CASTGGRNSPLHF.

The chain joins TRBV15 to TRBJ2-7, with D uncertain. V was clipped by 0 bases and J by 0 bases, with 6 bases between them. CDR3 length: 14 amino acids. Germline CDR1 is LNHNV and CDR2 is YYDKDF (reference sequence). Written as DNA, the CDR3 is TGTGCCACCAGCAGAGACAGGAGCTCCTACGAGCAGTACTTC. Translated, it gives CATSRDRSSYEQYF.

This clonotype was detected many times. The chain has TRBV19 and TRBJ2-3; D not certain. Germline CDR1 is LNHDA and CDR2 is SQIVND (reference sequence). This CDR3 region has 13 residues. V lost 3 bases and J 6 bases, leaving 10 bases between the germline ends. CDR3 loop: CASSMRSQDTQYF. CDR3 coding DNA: TGTGCCAGTAGTATGAGGAGTCAGGATACGCAGTATTTT.

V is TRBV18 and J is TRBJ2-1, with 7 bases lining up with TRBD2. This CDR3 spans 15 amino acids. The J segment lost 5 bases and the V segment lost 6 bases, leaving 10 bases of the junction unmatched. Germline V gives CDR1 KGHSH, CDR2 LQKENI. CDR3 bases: TGTGCCAGCTCGTCGGCCCCGAGCGGGGACAATGAGCAGTTCTTC. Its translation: CASSSAPSGDNEQFF.

The CDR3 is CSALGQGASYEQYF. The CDR3 DNA reads TGCAGTGCACTAGGACAGGGGGCCTCCTACGAGCAGTACTTC. The chain links TRBV20-1 to TRBJ2-7; 11 nucleotides match TRBD1. V lost 6 bases, J lost 0 bases, and 4 bases stayed unmatched. The germline CDR1 and CDR2 sequences are DFQATT and SNEGSKA (reference sequence). The CDR3 runs to 14 residues.

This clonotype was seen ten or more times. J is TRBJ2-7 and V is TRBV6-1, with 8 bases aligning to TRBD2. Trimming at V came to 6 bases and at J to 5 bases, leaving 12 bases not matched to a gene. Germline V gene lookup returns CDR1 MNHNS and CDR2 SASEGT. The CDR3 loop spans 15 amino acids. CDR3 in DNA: TGTGCCAGCAGCCGAGGACTAGGGCGGGGGGACGAGCAGTACTTC. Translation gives CASSRGLGRGDEQYF.

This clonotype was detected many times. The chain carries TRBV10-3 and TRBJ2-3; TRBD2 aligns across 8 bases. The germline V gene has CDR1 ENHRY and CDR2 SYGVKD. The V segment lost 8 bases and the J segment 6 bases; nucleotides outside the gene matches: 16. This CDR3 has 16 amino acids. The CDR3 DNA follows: TGTGCCATCGGAGGGGCCAGCGGGGGCCTTGGGGATACGCAGTATTTT. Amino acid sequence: CAIGGASGGLGDTQYF.

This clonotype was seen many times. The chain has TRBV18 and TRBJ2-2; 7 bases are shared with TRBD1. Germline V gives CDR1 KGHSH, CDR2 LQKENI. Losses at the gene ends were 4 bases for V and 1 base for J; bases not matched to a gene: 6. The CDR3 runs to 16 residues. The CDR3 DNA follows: TGTGCCAGCTCACTTCGGACAGGCCTGAACACCGGGGAGCTGTTTTTT. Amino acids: CASSLRTGLNTGELFF. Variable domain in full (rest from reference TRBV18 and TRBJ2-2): NAGVMQNPRHLVRRRGQEARLRCSPMKGHSHVYWYRQLPEEGLKFMVYLQKENIIDESGMPKERFSAEFPKEGPSILRIQQVVRGDSAAYFCASSLRTGLNTGELFFGEGSRLTVL.

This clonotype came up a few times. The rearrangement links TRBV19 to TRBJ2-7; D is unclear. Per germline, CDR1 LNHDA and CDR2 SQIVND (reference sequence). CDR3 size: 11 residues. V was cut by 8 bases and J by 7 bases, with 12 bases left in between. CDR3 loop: CASLHLGEQYF. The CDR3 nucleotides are TGTGCCAGTCTTCATCTGGGTGAGCAGTACTTC.

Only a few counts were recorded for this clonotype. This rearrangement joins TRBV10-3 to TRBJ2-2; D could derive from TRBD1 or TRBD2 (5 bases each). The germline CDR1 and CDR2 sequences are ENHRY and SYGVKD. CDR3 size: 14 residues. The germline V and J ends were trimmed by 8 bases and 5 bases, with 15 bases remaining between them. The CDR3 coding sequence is TGTGCCATCGCTTGGGACGGTGGGACCGGGGAGCTGTTTTTT. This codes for CAIAWDGGTGELFF.

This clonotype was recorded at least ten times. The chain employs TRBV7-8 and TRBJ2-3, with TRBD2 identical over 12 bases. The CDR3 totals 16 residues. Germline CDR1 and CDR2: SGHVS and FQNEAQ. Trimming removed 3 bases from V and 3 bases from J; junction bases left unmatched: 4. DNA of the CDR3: TGTGCCAGCAGCTTCCTAGCGGGGGGGCGGACAGATACGCAGTATTTT. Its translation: CASSFLAGGRTDTQYF.

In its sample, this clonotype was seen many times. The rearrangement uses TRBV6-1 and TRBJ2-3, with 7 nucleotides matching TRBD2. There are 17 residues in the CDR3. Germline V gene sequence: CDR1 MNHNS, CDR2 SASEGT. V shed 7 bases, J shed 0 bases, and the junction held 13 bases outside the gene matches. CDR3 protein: CASTRLWGGSSTDTQYF. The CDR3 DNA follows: TGTGCCAGCACCCGGTTGTGGGGGGGGTCTAGCACAGATACGCAGTATTTT.

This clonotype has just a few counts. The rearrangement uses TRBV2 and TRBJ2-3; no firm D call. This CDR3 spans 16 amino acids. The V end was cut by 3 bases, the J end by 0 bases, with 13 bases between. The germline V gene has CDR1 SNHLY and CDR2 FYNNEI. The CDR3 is CASSDKRWGSTDTQYF. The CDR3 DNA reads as TGTGCCAGCAGTGACAAACGATGGGGTAGCACAGATACGCAGTATTTT.

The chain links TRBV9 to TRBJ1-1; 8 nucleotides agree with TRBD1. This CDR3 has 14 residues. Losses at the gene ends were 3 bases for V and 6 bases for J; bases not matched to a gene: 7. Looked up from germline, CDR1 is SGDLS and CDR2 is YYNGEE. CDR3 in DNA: TGTGCCAGCAGCGCCGGACAGGGTTGGTCTGAAGCTTTCTTT. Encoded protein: CASSAGQGWSEAFF.

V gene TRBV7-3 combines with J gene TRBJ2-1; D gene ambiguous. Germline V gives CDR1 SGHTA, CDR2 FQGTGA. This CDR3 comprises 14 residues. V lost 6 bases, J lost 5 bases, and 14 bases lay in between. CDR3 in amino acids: CASSSAGPNNEQFF. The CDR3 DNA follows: TGTGCCAGCAGTTCGGCAGGCCCGAACAATGAGCAGTTCTTC.

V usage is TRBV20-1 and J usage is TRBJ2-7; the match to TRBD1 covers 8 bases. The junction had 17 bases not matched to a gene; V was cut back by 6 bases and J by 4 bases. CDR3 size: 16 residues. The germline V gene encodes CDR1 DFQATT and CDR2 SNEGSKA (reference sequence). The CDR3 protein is CSAPRPQGGMRYEQYF. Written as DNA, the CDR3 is TGCAGTGCCCCGCGACCACAGGGGGGCATGCGGTACGAGCAGTACTTC.

The DNA for the CDR3 is TGTGCCAGCAGCGCCACCGATGGGACAGCTATGGGATACACCTTC. It specifies CASSATDGTAMGYTF. J is TRBJ1-2 and V is TRBV7-2; 7 bases line up with TRBD1. The germline V gene encodes CDR1 SGHTA and CDR2 FQGNSA. Losses at the gene ends were 5 bases for V and 11 bases for J; bases not matched to a gene: 17. This CDR3 region has 15 residues.

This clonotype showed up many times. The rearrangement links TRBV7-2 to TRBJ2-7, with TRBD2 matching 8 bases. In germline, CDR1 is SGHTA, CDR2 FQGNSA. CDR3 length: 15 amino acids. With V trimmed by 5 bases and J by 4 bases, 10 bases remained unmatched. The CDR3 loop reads CASSTYAGGEYEQYF. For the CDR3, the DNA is TGTGCCAGCAGCACCTATGCGGGGGGCGAGTACGAGCAGTACTTC. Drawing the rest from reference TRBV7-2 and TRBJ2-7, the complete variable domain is GAGVSQSPSNKVTEKGKDVELRCDPISGHTALYWYRQSLGQGLEFLIYFQGNSAPDKSGLPSDRFSAERTGGSVSTLTIQRTQQEDSAVYLCASSTYAGGEYEQYFGPGTRLTVT.

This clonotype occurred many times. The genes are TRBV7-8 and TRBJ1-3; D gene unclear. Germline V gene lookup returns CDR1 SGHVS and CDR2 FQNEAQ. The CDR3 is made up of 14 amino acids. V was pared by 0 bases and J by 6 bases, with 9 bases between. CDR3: CASSLAGEVNTIYF. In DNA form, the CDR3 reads TGTGCCAGCAGCTTAGCTGGGGAAGTAAACACCATATATTTT.